These 14 T cell receptor beta chains were sequenced from one sample in a study of patients and donors after allogeneic stem cell transplantation. TCRdb re-analysed the RT-PCR reads in MiXCR, keeping a single row per CDR3 protein. The repertoire consists of under 170,000 distinct CDR3 sequences, with about two fifths occurring once and the leading ten covering around 50%. The sequencing input was blood, either unsorted or a sorted T cell fraction (not recorded which). The receptors were sampled from a human donor who was either an allogeneic HSCT recipient or a stem cell or donor lymphocyte infusion donor (not recorded which). It is not recorded whose cells these are; they may come from a transplant donor.

This clonotype has more than one count but fewer than ten. The chain is built from TRBV2 and TRBJ2-7; D is undetermined. The germline V gene encodes CDR1 SNHLY and CDR2 FYNNEI. CDR3 length: 14 amino acids. V lost 7 bases to trimming and J lost 5 bases, with 18 bases between them. The CDR3 nucleotides read TGTGCCAGCAATCCGCCGCGACGGACCGACGAGCAGTACTTC. Residues: CASNPPRRTDEQYF. Variable domain in full (rest from reference TRBV2 and TRBJ2-7): EPEVTQTPSHQVTQMGQEVILRCVPISNHLYFYWYRQILGQKVEFLVSFYNNEISEKSEIFDDQFSVERPDGSNFTLKIRSTKLEDSAMYFCASNPPRRTDEQYFGPGTRLTVT.

The chain joins TRBV6-5 to TRBJ2-7; 8 bases map to TRBD1. The V and J ends lost 6 bases and 6 bases, in that order; junction bases with no gene match: 7. The CDR3 loop spans 13 amino acids. The germline V gene has CDR1 MNHEY and CDR2 SVGAGI. The CDR3 loop reads CASRAGGRAEQYV. The CDR3 DNA follows: TGTGCCAGCAGGGCAGGGGGCCGGGCCGAGCAGTACGTC.

The chain uses TRBV27 and TRBJ2-3; D remains ambiguous. The V gene lost 3 bases and the J gene lost 2 bases, with 9 bases spanning the gap. The CDR3 consists of 14 residues. Germline values: CDR1 MNHEY, CDR2 SMNVEV (reference sequence). The CDR3: CASSLETPTDTQYF. The DNA for the CDR3 is TGTGCCAGCAGTTTGGAGACCCCCACAGATACGCAGTATTTT.

This clonotype was counted a few times. The genes are TRBV10-3 and TRBJ1-1, with no clear D. Deletions cut 7 bases from V and 2 bases from J, with 11 bases between. CDR1 and CDR2 from the germline V gene are ENHRY and SYGVKD. The length of the CDR3 is 13 residues. The CDR3 reads CAINGRANTEAFF. As DNA, the CDR3 is TGTGCCATCAATGGACGGGCAAACACTGAAGCTTTCTTT.

The V and J genes are TRBV6-6 and TRBJ2-2, with D unresolved. The CDR3 has 14 amino acids. Per germline, CDR1 MNHNY and CDR2 SVGAGI (reference sequence). V was trimmed by 0 bases and J by 4 bases, leaving 6 bases between them. This chain's CDR3 is CASSYSGPTGELFF. CDR3 bases: TGTGCCAGCAGTTACTCTGGGCCCACCGGGGAGCTGTTTTTT.

This clonotype was seen a handful of times. This chain joins TRBV27 and TRBJ2-3; tentative D call: TRBD2 (6 bases). Trimming removed 3 bases from V and 1 base from J, with 11 bases in between. CDR1 and CDR2 from the germline V gene are MNHEY and SMNVEV (reference sequence). The length of the CDR3 is 15 residues. The CDR3 loop reads CASSFSGLRTDTQYF. The DNA for the CDR3 is TGTGCCAGCAGTTTCTCCGGACTACGCACAGATACGCAGTATTTT.

In this sample, this clonotype turned up a few times. This chain links TRBV12-3 or TRBV12-4 with TRBJ2-1; 13 nucleotides agree with TRBD2. V lost 4 bases to trimming and J lost 9 bases; unmatched junction nucleotides: 9. The CDR3 loop spans 16 amino acids. Written as DNA, the CDR3 is TGTGCCAGCAGTTCTCAGACTAGCGGGGGGCCAGGTGAGCAGTTCTTC. This encodes CASSSQTSGGPGEQFF.

This clonotype appeared a few times. This chain joins TRBV7-6 and TRBJ1-2, with a possible D match to TRBD1 (5 bases). The germline V gene has CDR1 SGHVS and CDR2 FNYEAQ. The CDR3 is made up of 17 amino acids. V lost 2 bases to trimming and J lost 5 bases, with 21 bases between them. The CDR3 spells CASSLIGAPLLVYGYTF. DNA for the CDR3: TGTGCCAGCAGCTTAATCGGGGCGCCCCTCCTGGTATATGGCTACACCTTC.

The genes are TRBV3-1 and TRBJ1-2; D remains unclear. Trimming took off 0 bases at V and 5 bases at J, with 4 bases between the two ends. Germline V gives CDR1 LGHDT, CDR2 YNNKEL (reference sequence). CDR3 size: 12 residues. Here the CDR3 DNA reads TGTGCCAGCAGCCAAGAGTCGTATGGCTACACCTTC. Its translation is CASSQESYGYTF.

This clonotype occurred a few times. V usage is TRBV7-9 and J usage is TRBJ2-7; 9 bases agree with TRBD2. Germline V CDR1 and CDR2: SEHNR, FQNEAQ (reference sequence). This CDR3 has 16 amino acids. J lost 5 bases, V lost 4 bases, and 12 bases had no gene match. The chain's CDR3 is CASSSSGDAKIHEQYF. CDR3 DNA: TGTGCCAGCAGCTCTAGCGGGGACGCCAAAATCCACGAGCAGTACTTC.

A few counts support this clonotype. This chain joins TRBV12-3 or TRBV12-4 and TRBJ1-6, with 7 positions matching TRBD1. The CDR3 sequence is 17 residues long. Trimming at V came to 1 base and at J to 9 bases, leaving 12 bases not matched to a gene. The CDR3 region has the DNA TGTGCCAGCAGTTTAGTAACAGGGCAGGGGGGTAGTTCACCCCTCCACTTT. It is translated as CASSLVTGQGGSSPLHF.

The chain recombines TRBV7-3 with TRBJ2-3; D uncertain. The germline CDR1 and CDR2 sequences are SGHTA and FQGTGA. Deletions cut 2 bases from V and 2 bases from J, with 8 bases between. There are 14 residues in the CDR3. The CDR3 DNA reads as TGTGCCAGCAGCTTATTCCCGGACACAGATACGCAGTATTTT. This sequence encodes CASSLFPDTDTQYF.

This clonotype was recorded a few times. The chain employs TRBV29-1 and TRBJ2-7; D is perhaps TRBD2 (6 bases). The V gene's germline CDR1 is SQVTM and CDR2 ANQGSEA. The CDR3 length is 11 residues. The ends were cut back, 5 bases at V and 5 bases at J, with 10 bases in the middle. In nucleotides, the CDR3 is TGCAGCGTTAAGGGAGGTAACGAGCAGTACTTC. It is translated as CSVKGGNEQYF.

This clonotype was observed a few times. This chain links TRBV12-3 or TRBV12-4 with TRBJ1-5, with 7 bases identical to TRBD1. Germline trimming cut 6 bases from V and 2 bases from J; bases unmatched to any gene: 7. This CDR3 region has 15 residues. CDR3 residues: CASSMTGSGNQPQHF. CDR3 sequence (DNA): TGTGCCAGCAGCATGACAGGGAGCGGCAATCAGCCCCAGCATTTT.